A single TCR beta chain is shown here with its context. Its antigen is still unknown. The tumor samples were collected prior to definitive surgery or chemotherapy. Germline assignment: CDR1 SGHDN and CDR2 FVKESK. The V end lost 7 bases, the J end lost 8 bases, and 24 bases lay between the germline ends. CDR3 size: 16 residues. Assay: immunoSEQ multiplex PCR; the TCRdb copy retains only in-frame clones and omits some. This sample has around 4,000 clones, with 65% to 80% found just once. These data come from a study of high-grade serous ovarian cancer treatment subgroups. About the study: On average, around 15,000 reads and about 7,400 unique TCR beta rearrangements were obtained per sample. Study-level points and caveats: Tumors within one patient showed repertoire similarity of about 0.11 to 0.79. Clonal relatedness tracked neoantigen level, and by trend copy number and mutation load.

The sequence derives from a human donor with high-grade serous ovarian cancer. Sequencing input: tumor tissue. The chain has TRBV14 and TRBJ2-1; D ambiguous. The DNA of the CDR3 is TGTGCCAGCATTGGAGCAGGCGTCTTGGGTTGCGATGAGCAGTTCTTC. It encodes CASIGAGVLGCDEQFF.